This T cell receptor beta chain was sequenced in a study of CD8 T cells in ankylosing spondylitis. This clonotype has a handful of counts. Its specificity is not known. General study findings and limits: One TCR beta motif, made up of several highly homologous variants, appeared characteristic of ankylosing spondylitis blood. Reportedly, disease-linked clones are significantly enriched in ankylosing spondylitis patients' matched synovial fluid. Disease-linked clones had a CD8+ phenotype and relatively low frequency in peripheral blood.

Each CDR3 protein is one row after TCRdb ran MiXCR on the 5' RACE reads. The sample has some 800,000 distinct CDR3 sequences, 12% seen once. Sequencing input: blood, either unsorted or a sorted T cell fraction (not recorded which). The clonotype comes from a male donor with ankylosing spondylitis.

Here the CDR3 reads CSARTSTYNEQFF. The CDR3 DNA follows: TGCAGTGCTAGAACCTCCACCTACAATGAGCAGTTCTTC. This rearrangement joins TRBV20-1 to TRBJ2-1; D is uncertain. V dropped 2 bases and J dropped 2 bases, with 7 bases sitting between them. This CDR3 is built from 13 residues. In germline, CDR1 is DFQATT, CDR2 SNEGSKA (reference sequence).